This record covers a single T cell receptor (beta chain). Its antigen is unknown. Profiled with immunoSEQ multiplex PCR; TCRdb holds only in-frame clones, not every one. The profile shows around 1,900,000 clones, 90% to 95% of them singletons. The data stem from a study of shared clonotypes between healthy human individuals. Overall study findings and caveats: Among donors, the sharing of clonotypes was expected to be influenced by sequencing depth.

The CDR3 spans 13 residues. Trimming took off 6 bases at V and 3 bases at J, with 12 bases between the two ends. CDR1 MDHEN and CDR2 SYDVKM come from the germline V gene. CD45RO-negative, CCR7-selected cells formed the naive CD8 fraction, which excluded terminally differentiated effector memory CD45RA+ cells. Sequenced: naive CD8+ T cells from PBMCs. The chain uses TRBV28 and TRBJ2-7, with D possibly being TRBD2 (6 bases). The receptor was isolated from a man younger than 35 in good health. Some clones in this sample may be carry-over from other donors' samples. The DNA of the CDR3 is TGTGCCAGCAGCCCGGGACTGCACTACGAGCAGTACTTC. The encoded protein is CASSPGLHYEQYF.